This record concerns one TCR beta chain sequence. This specimen comes from a study of T cell changes during pregnancy in multiple sclerosis. Trimming took 5 bases from V and 5 from J; bases not matched to a gene: 10. CDR1 SGHVS and CDR2 FQNEAQ come from the germline V gene. The CDR3 consists of 17 residues. Sequencing was performed with immunoSEQ multiplex PCR; in TCRdb, only in-frame clones are kept and a portion is missing. This table holds about 59,000 clones, 93% found once. This specimen was CD8+ T cells from peripheral blood mononuclear cells, taken in the third trimester of pregnancy. The sequence was collected from a female donor with multiple sclerosis, enrolled in a pregnancy study. V usage is TRBV7-8 and J usage is TRBJ2-3; 13 bases fit TRBD2. DNA of the CDR3: TGTGCCAGCAGCCTACTACCGGGACTAGCGGGATTAGATACGCAGTATTTT. Translation: CASSLLPGLAGLDTQYF.